This T cell receptor beta chain was identified during a study of identical twins. TCRdb recomputed calls from the 5' RACE reads with MiXCR, one row per CDR3 protein. The data contain about 890,000 distinct CDR3 sequences, roughly 12% of them singletons. The study's findings and limits: The models systematically underestimated how much out-of-frame TCR alpha was shared in monozygotic twins.

Every donor was a healthy Caucasian. In its sample, this clonotype was seen many times. Its target is not known. The V segment lost 1 base and the J segment 4 bases; nucleotides outside the gene matches: 12. The CDR3 runs to 17 residues. Germline V gene lookup returns CDR1 DFQATT and CDR2 SNEGSKA (reference sequence). The same data also went into a second study, on yellow fever vaccine responses in identical twins.

What was sequenced was PBMCs. The chain is built from TRBV20-1 and TRBJ2-2; TRBD2 aligns across 7 bases. This clonotype was obtained from a woman between 18 and 29 years old in good health. The CDR3 spells CSARGQTGGFSTGELFF. In DNA, the CDR3 is TGCAGTGCTAGAGGACAAACCGGGGGGTTCTCCACCGGGGAGCTGTTTTTT.